This T cell receptor (beta chain) comes out of a study of graft-versus-host responses after intestinal transplantation. The CDR3 has 15 amino acids. Trimming took 2 bases from V and 3 from J; bases not matched to a gene: 8. Per germline, CDR1 SGHKS and CDR2 YYEKEE (reference sequence). Repertoires were generated with immunoSEQ multiplex PCR, while TCRdb's copy carries only in-frame clones and drops some. The sample lists 40,000 or so clones, over 90% occurring once. This TCR came from a human patient who received an intestinal transplant, so some T cells may come from the graft donor. Sequencing used PBMCs, obtained less than 750 days after intestinal transplantation. The chain combines TRBV5-5 with TRBJ2-7, with 7 bases lining up with TRBD2. The CDR3 region has the DNA TGTGCCAGCAGCTTCGGGCCCGGGGAGGGCTACGAGCAGTACTTC. Protein product: CASSFGPGEGYEQYF.